One TCR beta chain is described in this entry. Its antigen is currently unknown. V shed 2 bases and J shed 1 base, with 21 bases lying between them. This CDR3 is 18 amino acids long. The germline V gene has CDR1 LNHDA and CDR2 SQIVND (reference sequence). It was with 60 Vbeta and 13 Jbeta primers that the PCR ran. Method: immunoSEQ multiplex PCR; TCRdb's copy keeps in-frame clones and lacks some. The repertoire has about 140,000 clones, approximately 71% of them found once; the top ten carry around 11%. This specimen comes from a study of cytomegalovirus exposure and HLA in healthy donors. Study outcomes and limitations: Data from an earlier analysis indicated that most TCR beta V segments were productive either about 87% or about 30% of the time.

The chain uses TRBV19 and TRBJ2-7; D might be TRBD1 (6 bases). Sequencing was performed on PBMCs. The TCR originated in a man between 18 and 35 years old in good health and CMV-seropositive. CDR3 bases: TGTGCCAGTAGTATACAGCTTCGGGGACAATCGAAATCCTACGAGCAGTACTTC. Its protein product is CASSIQLRGQSKSYEQYF.